The 23 T cell receptor beta chains reported below all come from one sample, sequenced in a study of T cells after posttransplantation cyclophosphamide. The naive gate required viable CD3+CD4+ or CD3+CD8+ cells with CCR7+CD45RA+CD45RO-CD95-CD27+CD28+ phenotype. Some clones are missing from TCRdb's copy, which holds only in-frame ones; the method was immunoSEQ multiplex PCR. The profile shows about 16,000 clones, 85% to 95% of them singletons. The source material was naive CD4+ T cells sorted from blood. Receptors originate from a woman aged 50 to 60 in good health and a related stem cell transplant donor.

The V gene is TRBV6-1, the J gene TRBJ1-3; TRBD1 agrees at 8 bases. The CDR3 spans 13 residues. The junction had 8 bases not matched to a gene; V was cut back by 7 bases and J by 9 bases. Per the germline V gene, CDR1 is MNHNS and CDR2 is SASEGT. CDR3 nucleotides: TGTGCCAGCATCCTGGACAGGGTGGGCACCATATATTTT. Translated, it gives CASILDRVGTIYF.

The chain combines TRBV18 with TRBJ1-4; the match to TRBD1 covers 7 bases. Looked up from germline, CDR1 is KGHSH and CDR2 is LQKENI. The junction had 11 bases not matched to a gene; V was cut back by 2 bases and J by 8 bases. The CDR3 loop spans 16 amino acids. CDR3 sequence reads: CASSPVLAGGQEKLFF. CDR3 coding DNA: TGTGCCAGCTCACCAGTCTTGGCAGGGGGACAGGAAAAACTGTTTTTT.

This clone was detected once. V and J are TRBV19 and TRBJ1-5; 9 bases map to TRBD1. Germline assignment: CDR1 LNHDA and CDR2 SQIVND (reference sequence). The CDR3 has 16 residues. Trimming cost V 6 bases and J 5 bases; bases outside gene matches: 11. The CDR3: CASSSLGTGSYQPQHF. The CDR3 nucleotides read TGTGCCAGTAGCTCCCTTGGGACAGGGAGTTATCAGCCCCAGCATTTT.

CDR3 amino acids: CASSLGQGQQFF. CDR3 DNA sequence: TGTGCCAGCAGCTTAGGACAGGGACAGCAGTTCTTC. The chain recombines TRBV5-4 with TRBJ2-1, with 8 bases aligning to TRBD1. The CDR3 runs 12 residues. V shed 2 bases and J 11 bases; nucleotides not matched to a gene: 3. The V gene's germline CDR1 is SGHNT and CDR2 YYREEE (reference sequence).

The V gene is TRBV10-2, the J gene TRBJ2-1; TRBD2 agrees at 9 bases. Germline loops: CDR1 WSHSY, CDR2 SAAADI. Trimming removed 2 bases from V and 12 bases from J; junction bases left unmatched: 5. This CDR3 spans 13 amino acids. The CDR3 nucleotides are TGCGCCAGCAGTGAGAGTAGCGGGAGCCCGCAGTTCTTC. The encoded protein is CASSESSGSPQFF.

This clone was seen more than once but under ten times. This chain connects TRBV10-3 to TRBJ1-1, with TRBD1 identical over 9 bases. In germline, CDR1 is ENHRY, CDR2 SYGVKD. This CDR3 contains 14 residues. The ends lost 7 bases at V and 4 bases at J; junction bases unmatched: 7. The CDR3 sequence: CAITRDREITEAFF. In nucleotides, the CDR3 is TGTGCCATCACCCGGGACAGGGAAATCACTGAAGCTTTCTTT.

This rearrangement joins TRBV4-1 to TRBJ2-3; 10 bases line up with TRBD2. Germline V gives CDR1 MGHRA, CDR2 YSYEKL. V shed 4 bases and J 2 bases; nucleotides not matched to a gene: 6. This CDR3 contains 16 residues. The CDR3: CASSLGLAVDTDTQYF. CDR3 sequence (DNA): TGCGCCAGCAGCCTCGGACTAGCGGTCGACACAGATACGCAGTATTTT.

This rearrangement joins TRBV10-3 to TRBJ1-4; 8 bases align to TRBD1. The ends lost 5 bases at V and 8 bases at J; junction bases unmatched: 10. This CDR3 has 15 residues. Germline V gene data show CDR1 as ENHRY and CDR2 as SYGVKD. DNA of the CDR3: TGTGCCATCAGTTTCGGACAGGGTGTGGAGGAAAAACTGTTTTTT. It is translated as CAISFGQGVEEKLFF.

The V call is TRBV30, the J call TRBJ1-2; possible D gene TRBD1, 6 bases. V was trimmed by 5 bases and J by 6 bases, leaving 16 bases between them. The CDR3 extends over 13 amino acids. The germline CDR1 and CDR2 sequences are GTSNPN and SVGIG (reference sequence). The CDR3 region is CAWLGHPFDGYTF. The CDR3, as DNA: TGTGCCTGGTTGGGACATCCTTTCGATGGCTACACCTTC. Filled out from reference TRBV30 and TRBJ1-2, the complete variable domain reads SQTIHQWPATLVQPVGSPLSLECTVEGTSNPNLYWYRQAAGRGLQLLFYSVGIGQISSEVPQNLSASRPQDRQFILSSKKLLLSDSGFYLCAWLGHPFDGYTFGSGTRLTVV.

CDR3 amino acids: CASSWDSGGQPQHF. The CDR3 DNA reads as TGTGCCAGCAGCTGGGACTCCGGCGGTCAGCCCCAGCATTTT. The rearrangement joins TRBV11-2 to TRBJ1-5; D might be TRBD1 (5 bases). CDR1 SGHAT and CDR2 FQNNGV come from the germline V gene. This CDR3 is built from 14 residues. V shed 4 bases and J shed 6 bases, with 13 bases lying between them.

This clone was observed once. This chain uses TRBV6-5 with TRBJ2-7; no firm D call. The V and J ends lost 0 bases and 6 bases respectively, with 12 bases between them. There are 14 residues in the CDR3. The germline V gene has CDR1 MNHEY and CDR2 SVGAGI. The CDR3 loop is CASSYSMLVREQYF. The CDR3, as DNA: TGTGCCAGCAGTTACTCGATGCTAGTACGCGAGCAGTACTTC.

CDR3 protein: CASSPAPRGNQPQHF. CDR3 bases: TGTGCCAGTAGCCCCGCCCCCCGAGGGAATCAGCCCCAGCATTTT. The rearrangement joins TRBV19 to TRBJ1-5; D gene ambiguous. From germline, CDR1 is LNHDA and CDR2 SQIVND (reference sequence). With 6 bases removed from V and 4 bases from J, the gap between germline ends came to 16 bases. This CDR3 spans 15 amino acids.

The V call is TRBV7-3, the J call TRBJ2-3; 9 bases fit TRBD2. Looked up from germline, CDR1 is SGHTA and CDR2 is FQGTGA. The CDR3 extends over 15 amino acids. With 3 bases clipped from V and 2 bases from J, the junction kept 3 bases outside the gene matches. The CDR3 sequence is CASSLASGNTDTQYF. For the CDR3, the DNA is TGTGCCAGCAGCTTGGCTAGCGGGAACACAGATACGCAGTATTTT.

This rearrangement joins TRBV7-7 to TRBJ2-2, with a possible D match to TRBD1 (6 bases). This CDR3 is built from 16 residues. Trimming took off 5 bases at V and 1 base at J, with 14 bases between the two ends. Germline loops: CDR1 SSHAT, CDR2 FNYEAQ (reference sequence). CDR3 sequence reads: CASSPVPGQNTGELFF. Written as DNA, the CDR3 is TGTGCCAGCAGCCCCGTGCCGGGACAGAACACCGGGGAGCTGTTTTTT. Drawing the rest from reference TRBV7-7 and TRBJ2-2, the complete variable domain is GAGVSQSPRYKVTKRGQDVTLRCDPISSHATLYWYQQALGQGPEFLTYFNYEAQPDKSGLPSDRFSAERPEGSISTLTIQRTEQRDSAMYRCASSPVPGQNTGELFFGEGSRLTVL.

This clone appeared a few times. V is TRBV7-9 and J is TRBJ1-5; TRBD1 might be the D (6 bases). V shed 2 bases and J shed 3 bases, with 8 bases lying between them. There are 14 residues in the CDR3. CDR1 SEHNR and CDR2 FQNEAQ come from the germline V gene (reference sequence). The CDR3 DNA reads TGTGCCAGCAGCTTAACAGGGCTCAATCAGCCCCAGCATTTT. Translating it yields CASSLTGLNQPQHF.

This chain joins TRBV9 and TRBJ2-7; 8 bases align to TRBD2. The CDR3 extends over 14 amino acids. Germline CDR1 reads SGDLS; CDR2 reads YYNGEE. With 2 bases clipped from V and 5 bases from J, the junction kept 6 bases outside the gene matches. The CDR3 bases are TGTGCCAGCAGCGTTACTAGCGGCACCGACGAGCAGTACTTC. It encodes CASSVTSGTDEQYF.

This chain connects TRBV27 to TRBJ2-1; 7 bases match TRBD2. The V gene's germline CDR1 is MNHEY and CDR2 SMNVEV (reference sequence). V gave up 0 bases and J gave up 8 bases; unmatched junction bases: 16. This CDR3 is built from 18 residues. The CDR3 loop is CASSLSAPTSTSDDEQFF. In DNA form, the CDR3 reads TGTGCCAGCAGTTTATCCGCCCCGACTAGCACGAGCGACGATGAGCAGTTCTTC.

The chain has TRBV5-1 and TRBJ1-1; 8 bases line up with TRBD1. Germline-derived CDR1 and CDR2 are SGHRS and YFSETQ. J was trimmed by 4 bases and V by 5 bases; bases with no gene match: 7. The CDR3 has 14 residues. CDR3 sequence reads: CASSPDRGGTEAFF. CDR3 in DNA: TGCGCCAGCAGTCCCGACAGGGGAGGCACTGAAGCTTTCTTT.

The chain combines TRBV10-3 with TRBJ2-7, with TRBD2 matching 9 bases. The trim removed 6 bases at V and 2 bases at J, leaving 5 bases unmatched. CDR3 length: 14 amino acids. The germline V gene encodes CDR1 ENHRY and CDR2 SYGVKD. For the CDR3, the DNA is TGTGCCATCAGATCGACTAGCGGCACCTACGAGCAGTACTTC. It encodes CAIRSTSGTYEQYF.

The rearrangement uses TRBV5-1 and TRBJ2-2; possible D gene TRBD1, 6 bases. The germline gives CDR1 SGHRS, CDR2 YFSETQ. This CDR3 is built from 15 residues. V lost 4 bases and J 3 bases, leaving 13 bases between the germline ends. The CDR3 region has the DNA TGCGCCAGCAGCAGGGGGACGGGCGACACCGGGGAGCTGTTTTTT. Residues: CASSRGTGDTGELFF.

The J gene is TRBJ1-1, the V gene TRBV5-1; 8 bases match TRBD1. Germline V gene lookup returns CDR1 SGHRS and CDR2 YFSETQ. The J segment lost 1 base and the V segment lost 2 bases, leaving 1 base of the junction unmatched. The CDR3 loop spans 14 amino acids. This chain's CDR3 is CASSFTGGNTEAFF. CDR3 nucleotides: TGCGCCAGCAGCTTTACAGGGGGGAACACTGAAGCTTTCTTT.

This chain joins TRBV28 and TRBJ1-3; D is ambiguous. The CDR3 is made up of 13 amino acids. CDR1 is MDHEN, CDR2 SYDVKM, per germline. Trimming removed 11 bases at V and 0 bases at J, with 11 bases between. Here the CDR3 DNA reads TGTGCCGGCCGAGGGAGCTCTGGAAACACCATATATTTT. It codes for CAGRGSSGNTIYF.

V usage is TRBV11-1 and J usage is TRBJ2-7; D is uncertain. The V and J ends lost 0 bases and 4 bases respectively, with 7 bases between them. The CDR3 has 13 residues. The germline CDR1 and CDR2 sequences are SGHAT and FQDESV (reference sequence). The CDR3 sequence: CASSLAPVYEQYF. The DNA of the CDR3 is TGTGCCAGCAGCTTAGCGCCGGTTTACGAGCAGTACTTC.